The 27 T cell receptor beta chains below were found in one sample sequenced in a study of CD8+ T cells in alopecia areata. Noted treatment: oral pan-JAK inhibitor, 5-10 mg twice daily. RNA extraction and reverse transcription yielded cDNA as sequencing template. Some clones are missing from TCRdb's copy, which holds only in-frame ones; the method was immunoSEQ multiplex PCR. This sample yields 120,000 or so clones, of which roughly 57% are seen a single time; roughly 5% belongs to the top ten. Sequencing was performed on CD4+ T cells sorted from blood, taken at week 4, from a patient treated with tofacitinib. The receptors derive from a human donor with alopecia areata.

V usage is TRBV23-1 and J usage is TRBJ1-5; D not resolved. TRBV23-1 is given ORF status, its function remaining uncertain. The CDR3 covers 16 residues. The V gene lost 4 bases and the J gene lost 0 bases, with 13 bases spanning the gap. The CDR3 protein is CASSPSQQYSNQPQHF. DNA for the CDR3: TGCGCCAGCAGTCCAAGCCAGCAATATAGCAATCAGCCCCAGCATTTT.

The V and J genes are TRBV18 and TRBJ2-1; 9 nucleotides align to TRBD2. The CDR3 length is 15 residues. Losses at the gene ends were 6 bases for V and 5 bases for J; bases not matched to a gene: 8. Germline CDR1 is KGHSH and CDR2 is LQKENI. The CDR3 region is CASSPSSGGDNEQFF. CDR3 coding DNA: TGTGCCAGCTCCCCAAGTAGCGGGGGAGACAATGAGCAGTTCTTC.

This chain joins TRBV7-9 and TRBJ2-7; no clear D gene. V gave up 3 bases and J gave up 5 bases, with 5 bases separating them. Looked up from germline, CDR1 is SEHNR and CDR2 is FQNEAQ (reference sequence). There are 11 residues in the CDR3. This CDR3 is CASSLHDEQYF. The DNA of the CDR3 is TGTGCCAGCAGCTTGCATGACGAGCAGTACTTC.

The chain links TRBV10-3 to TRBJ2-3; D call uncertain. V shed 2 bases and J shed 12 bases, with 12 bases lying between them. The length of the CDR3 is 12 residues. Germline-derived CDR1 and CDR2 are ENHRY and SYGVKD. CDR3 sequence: CAISEGRAGQYF. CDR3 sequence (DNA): TGTGCCATCAGTGAGGGCCGGGCCGGACAGTATTTT.

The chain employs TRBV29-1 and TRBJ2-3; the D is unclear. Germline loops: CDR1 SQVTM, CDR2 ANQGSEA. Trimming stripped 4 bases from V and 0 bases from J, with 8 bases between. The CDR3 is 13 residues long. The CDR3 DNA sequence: TGCAGCGTTGCGGACGGGAGCACAGATACGCAGTATTTT. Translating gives CSVADGSTDTQYF.

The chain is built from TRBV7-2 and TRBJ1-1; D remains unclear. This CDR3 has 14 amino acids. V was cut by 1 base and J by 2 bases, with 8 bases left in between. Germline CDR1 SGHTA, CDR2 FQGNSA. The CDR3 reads CASSLGELNTEAFF. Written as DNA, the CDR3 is TGTGCCAGCAGCTTAGGCGAGTTAAACACTGAAGCTTTCTTT. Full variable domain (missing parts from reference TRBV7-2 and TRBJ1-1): GAGVSQSPSNKVTEKGKDVELRCDPISGHTALYWYRQSLGQGLEFLIYFQGNSAPDKSGLPSDRFSAERTGGSVSTLTIQRTQQEDSAVYLCASSLGELNTEAFFGQGTRLTVV.

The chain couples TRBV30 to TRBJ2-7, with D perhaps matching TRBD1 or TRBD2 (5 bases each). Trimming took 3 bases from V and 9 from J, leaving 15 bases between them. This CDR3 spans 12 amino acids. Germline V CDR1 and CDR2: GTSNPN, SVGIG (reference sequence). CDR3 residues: CAWRGPPAGQYF. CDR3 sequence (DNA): TGTGCCTGGAGGGGACCCCCGGCGGGGCAGTACTTC.

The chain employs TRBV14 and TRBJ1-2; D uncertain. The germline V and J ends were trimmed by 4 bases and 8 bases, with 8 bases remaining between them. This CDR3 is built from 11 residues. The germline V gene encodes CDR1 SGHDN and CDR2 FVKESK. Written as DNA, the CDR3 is TGTGCCAGCAGCCGGGCGGGCGGCTACACCTTC. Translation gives CASSRAGGYTF.

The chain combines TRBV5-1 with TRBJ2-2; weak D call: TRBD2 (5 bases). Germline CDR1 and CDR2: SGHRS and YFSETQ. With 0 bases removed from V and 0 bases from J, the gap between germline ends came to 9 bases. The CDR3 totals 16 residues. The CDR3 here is CASSLVSSPNTGELFF. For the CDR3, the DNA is TGCGCCAGCAGCTTGGTGTCTAGCCCGAACACCGGGGAGCTGTTTTTT.

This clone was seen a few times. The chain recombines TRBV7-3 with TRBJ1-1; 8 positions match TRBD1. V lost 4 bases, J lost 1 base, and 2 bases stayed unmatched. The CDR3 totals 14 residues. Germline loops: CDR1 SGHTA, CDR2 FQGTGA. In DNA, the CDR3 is TGTGCCAGCAGCTCCCAGGGGGCGAACACTGAAGCTTTCTTT. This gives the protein CASSSQGANTEAFF. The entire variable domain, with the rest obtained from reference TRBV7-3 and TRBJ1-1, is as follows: GAGVSQTPSNKVTEKGKYVELRCDPISGHTALYWYRQSLGQGPEFLIYFQGTGAADDSGLPNDRFFAVRPEGSVSTLKIQRTERGDSAVYLCASSSQGANTEAFFGQGTRLTVV.

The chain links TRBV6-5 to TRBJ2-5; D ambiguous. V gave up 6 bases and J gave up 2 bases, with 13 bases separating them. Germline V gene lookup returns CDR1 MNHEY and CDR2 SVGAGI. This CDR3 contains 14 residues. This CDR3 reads CASRRVAGQETQYF. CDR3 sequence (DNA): TGTGCCAGCAGACGAGTGGCCGGGCAAGAGACCCAGTACTTC.

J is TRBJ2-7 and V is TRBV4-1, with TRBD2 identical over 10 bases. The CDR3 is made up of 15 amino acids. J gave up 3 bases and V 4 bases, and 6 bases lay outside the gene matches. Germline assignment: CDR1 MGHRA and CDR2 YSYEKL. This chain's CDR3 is CASSPSSGGNYEQYF. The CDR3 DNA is TGCGCCAGCAGCCCTAGTAGCGGGGGGAACTACGAGCAGTACTTC.

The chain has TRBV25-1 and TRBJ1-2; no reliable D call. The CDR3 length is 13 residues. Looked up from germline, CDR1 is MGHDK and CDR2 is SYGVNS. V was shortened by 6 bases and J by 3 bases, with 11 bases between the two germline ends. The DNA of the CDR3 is TGTGCCAGCAGCACTTCGACCGACTATGGCTACACCTTC. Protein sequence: CASSTSTDYGYTF.

Here the CDR3 DNA reads TGTGCCAGCAGACCGGCAGGGTTATACGAGCAGTACTTC. Its protein is CASRPAGLYEQYF. The chain uses TRBV27 and TRBJ2-7; D perhaps matches TRBD1 (5 bases). V lost 6 bases to trimming and J lost 4 bases, with 13 bases between them. CDR1 and CDR2 from the germline V gene are MNHEY and SMNVEV (reference sequence). The CDR3 consists of 13 residues.

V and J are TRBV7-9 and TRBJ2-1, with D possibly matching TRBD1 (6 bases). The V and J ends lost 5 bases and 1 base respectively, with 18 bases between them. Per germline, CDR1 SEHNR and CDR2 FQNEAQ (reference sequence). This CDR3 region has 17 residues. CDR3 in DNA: TGTGCCAGCAGCGTTGGGTCAGGGGCGCCATCCTACAATGAGCAGTTCTTC. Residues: CASSVGSGAPSYNEQFF.

CDR3 in DNA: TGTGCCAGCAGTCGTAGGGGGGTCCAACCCCTCCACTTT. This sequence encodes CASSRRGVQPLHF. The chain uses TRBV27 and TRBJ1-6, with a tentative D call TRBD1 (6 bases). Trimming stripped 5 bases from V and 12 bases from J, with 14 bases between. The CDR3 is 13 residues long. CDR1 and CDR2 (germline): MNHEY, SMNVEV (reference sequence).

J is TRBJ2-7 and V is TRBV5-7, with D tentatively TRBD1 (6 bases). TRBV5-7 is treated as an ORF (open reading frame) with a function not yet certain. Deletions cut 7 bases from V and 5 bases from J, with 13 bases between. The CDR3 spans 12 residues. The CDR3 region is CASSTGIHEQYF. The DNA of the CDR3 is TGTGCCAGCTCCACAGGGATCCACGAGCAGTACTTC.

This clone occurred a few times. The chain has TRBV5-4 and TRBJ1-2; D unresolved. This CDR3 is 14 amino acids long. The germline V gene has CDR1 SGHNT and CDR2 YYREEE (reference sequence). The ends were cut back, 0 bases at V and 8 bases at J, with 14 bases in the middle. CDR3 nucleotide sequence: TGTGCCAGCAGCTTGGATAGCACAGCCGGGGGCTACACCTTC. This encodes CASSLDSTAGGYTF.

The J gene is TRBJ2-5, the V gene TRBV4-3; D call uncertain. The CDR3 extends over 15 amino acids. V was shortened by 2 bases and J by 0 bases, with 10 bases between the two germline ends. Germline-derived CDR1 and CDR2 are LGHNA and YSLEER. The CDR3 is CASSQLTGHQETQYF. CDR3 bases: TGCGCCAGCAGCCAACTTACCGGCCACCAAGAGACCCAGTACTTC.

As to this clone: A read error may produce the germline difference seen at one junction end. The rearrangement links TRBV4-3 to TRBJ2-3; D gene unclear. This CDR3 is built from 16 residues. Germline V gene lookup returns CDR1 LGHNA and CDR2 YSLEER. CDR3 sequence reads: CASSKDPSPGTDTQYF. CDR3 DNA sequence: TGCGCCAGCAGCAAAGATCCTTCTCCAGGCACAGATACGCAGTATTTT.

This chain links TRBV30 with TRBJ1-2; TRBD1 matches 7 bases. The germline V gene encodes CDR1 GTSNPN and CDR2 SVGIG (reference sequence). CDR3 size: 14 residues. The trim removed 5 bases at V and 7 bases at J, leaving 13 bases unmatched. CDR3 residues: CAWGNRGGMGGYTF. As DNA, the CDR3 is TGTGCCTGGGGGAACAGGGGAGGAATGGGTGGCTACACCTTC.

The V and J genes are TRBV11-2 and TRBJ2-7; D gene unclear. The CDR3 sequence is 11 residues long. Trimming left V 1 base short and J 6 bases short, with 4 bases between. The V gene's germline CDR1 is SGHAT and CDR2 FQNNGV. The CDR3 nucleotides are TGTGCCAGCAGCTTAGTAGGCGAGCAGTACTTC. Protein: CASSLVGEQYF. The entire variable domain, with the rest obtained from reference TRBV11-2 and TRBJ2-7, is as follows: EAGVAQSPRYKIIEKRQSVAFWCNPISGHATLYWYQQILGQGPKLLIQFQNNGVVDDSQLPKDRFSAERLKGVDSTLKIQPAKLEDSAVYLCASSLVGEQYFGPGTRLTVT.

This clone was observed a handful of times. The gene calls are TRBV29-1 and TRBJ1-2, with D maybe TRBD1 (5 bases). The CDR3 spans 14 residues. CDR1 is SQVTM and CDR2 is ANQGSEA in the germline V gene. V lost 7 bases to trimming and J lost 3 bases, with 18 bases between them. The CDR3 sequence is CSALSPQGDYGYTF. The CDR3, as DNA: TGCAGCGCTCTGTCTCCTCAGGGTGACTATGGCTACACCTTC.

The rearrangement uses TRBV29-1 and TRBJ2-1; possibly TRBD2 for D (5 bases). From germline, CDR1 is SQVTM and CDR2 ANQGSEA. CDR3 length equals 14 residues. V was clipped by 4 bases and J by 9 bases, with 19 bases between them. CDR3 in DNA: TGCAGCGTTGCAGCGGTACGTGGCGTGCTTGAGCAGTTCTTC. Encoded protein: CSVAAVRGVLEQFF.

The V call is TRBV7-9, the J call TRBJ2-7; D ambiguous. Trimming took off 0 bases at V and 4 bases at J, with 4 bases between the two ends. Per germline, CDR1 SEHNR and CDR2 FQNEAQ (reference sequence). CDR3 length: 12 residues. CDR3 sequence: CASSLAPYEQYF. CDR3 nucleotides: TGTGCCAGCAGCTTAGCCCCGTACGAGCAGTACTTC.

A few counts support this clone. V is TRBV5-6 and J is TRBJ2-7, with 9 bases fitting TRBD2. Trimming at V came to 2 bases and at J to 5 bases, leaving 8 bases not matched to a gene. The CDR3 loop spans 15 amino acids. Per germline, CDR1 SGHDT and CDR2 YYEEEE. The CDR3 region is CASSFFGTSFHEQYF. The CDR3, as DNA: TGTGCCAGCAGCTTCTTCGGGACTAGCTTCCACGAGCAGTACTTC.

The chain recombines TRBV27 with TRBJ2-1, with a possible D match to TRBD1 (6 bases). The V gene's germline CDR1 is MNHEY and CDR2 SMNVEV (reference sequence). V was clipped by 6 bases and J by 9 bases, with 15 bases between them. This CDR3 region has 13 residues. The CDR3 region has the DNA TGTGCCAGCAGCCTCGAGGGGGACGGTGAGCAGTTCTTC. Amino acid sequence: CASSLEGDGEQFF.